These T cell receptor beta chains were read from a single sample in a study of T cells in Graves' hyperthyroidism and ophthalmopathy. TCRdb re-called the multiplex PCR reads through MiXCR, storing one row per CDR3 protein. The table has more than 550,000 distinct CDR3 sequences, around 19% seen once. Sequenced: blood. The receptors here all came from a woman between 45 and 60 years old with Graves' hyperthyroidism that later progressed to Graves' ophthalmopathy. The CDR3 runs from the conserved cysteine through the conserved F or W. Fields, in order: D gene, V gene, J gene, CDR3 protein. D genes are given only for firm matches.

TRBD2,TRBV20-1,TRBJ2-3,CSSSGGGDTQYF
-,TRBV27,TRBJ2-1,CASRWTPNSYNEQFF
-,TRBV15,TRBJ1-2,CATSIRGWDGYTF
-,TRBV4-1,TRBJ1-1,CASSQTGQLNTEAFF
-,TRBV5-4,TRBJ2-2,CASSSIRVGELFF
-,TRBV6-1,TRBJ2-1,CAGSWWLDNEQFF
-,TRBV12-3/TRBV12-4,TRBJ1-1,CASSFAAGNTEAFF
-,TRBV12-3/TRBV12-4,TRBJ2-5,CASSFRWDQETQYF
-,TRBV11-2,TRBJ2-4,CASSFGLGAKNIQYF
-,TRBV6-1,TRBJ2-3,CASSEAAGSTDTQYF
-,TRBV30,TRBJ2-7,CAWSVDSPYEQYF
-,TRBV11-2,TRBJ2-7,CASSLAGRESSYEQYF
-,TRBV30,TRBJ2-5,CAWSVHEETQYF
TRBD1,TRBV7-8,TRBJ2-7,CASSLHRGRDEQYF
-,TRBV13,TRBJ2-1,CASSSVQGNEQFF
TRBD2,TRBV7-9,TRBJ2-5,CASSTPVGLAGGQETQYF
TRBD1,TRBV20-1,TRBJ2-6,CSARVTGIGANVLTF
TRBD2,TRBV15,TRBJ2-5,CATSGGLEILKTQYF
-,TRBV19,TRBJ2-7,CASSMERTNVYEQYF
-,TRBV7-2,TRBJ1-4,CASSLRPSPTLEKLFF
-,TRBV11-2,TRBJ2-1,CASSYGTGGHNEQFF
-,TRBV9,TRBJ1-6,CASSVASGGINNSPLHF
-,TRBV30,TRBJ1-1,CAWSAGSEAFF
-,TRBV6-1,TRBJ1-1,CASSELSLNTEAFF
-,TRBV13,TRBJ1-4,CASSLGPLEGEKLFF
-,TRBV12-3/TRBV12-4,TRBJ2-2,CASSFARTGELFF
TRBD1,TRBV20-1,TRBJ1-6,CSAPRDRGLRSPLHF
-,TRBV19,TRBJ1-5,CASSIPGFNSGNQPQHF
TRBD1,TRBV13,TRBJ2-7,CASSLGGTARYEQYF
-,TRBV12-3/TRBV12-4,TRBJ2-6,CASSLGQTGANVLTF
-,TRBV5-6,TRBJ1-2,CASSLGSGGDYRGYTF
-,TRBV20-1,TRBJ2-1,CSARLYGSDNEQFF
-,TRBV14,TRBJ2-1,CASSQELAGHEQFF
TRBD1,TRBV4-2,TRBJ1-6,CASSPPFRDRGSLVPNSPLHF
TRBD1,TRBV2,TRBJ2-3,CASSRDRRPVDTQYF
-,TRBV4-1,TRBJ2-5,CASSQVVRETQYF
TRBD1,TRBV10-3,TRBJ1-1,CAIRDDRGEAFF
TRBD1,TRBV3-1,TRBJ1-6,CASSRRGPVNSPLHF
-,TRBV5-1,TRBJ1-2,CASIMIPGEYGYTF
TRBD1,TRBV3-1,TRBJ1-5,CASSQGRKDRERNQPQHF
-,TRBV9,TRBJ1-1,CASSVEDRNTEAFF
-,TRBV7-6,TRBJ1-4,CASSLGEGGESEKLFF
-,TRBV5-1,TRBJ1-4,CASSIGRREKLFF
-,TRBV9,TRBJ2-3,CASSVRGATDTQCF
-,TRBV24-1,TRBJ2-1,CATSDFYYNEQFF
-,TRBV2,TRBJ2-5,CASSEERGQSPTQETQYF
TRBD1,TRBV6-1,TRBJ1-5,CASRGDGTGNQPQHF
-,TRBV12-3/TRBV12-4,TRBJ1-5,CASREGGGGQPQHF
TRBD1,TRBV9,TRBJ2-7,CASSAPGQGWHEQYF
TRBD1,TRBV4-1,TRBJ2-3,CASSLRDRAIDTQYF
TRBD2,TRBV20-1,TRBJ2-5,CSARALTSGGDGVKTQYF
TRBD1,TRBV9,TRBJ1-6,CASSVSQGVDSPLHF
TRBD2,TRBV20-1,TRBJ2-5,CSAYSGGEETQYF